Following are 22 T cell receptor beta chains from one sample sequenced in a study of blood T cell repertoires in COVID-19 (dated by TCRdb to 2020 to 2021). Receptor amplification or capture employed the immunoSEQ multiplex PCR assay. Drawn from immuneACCESS, this table holds only the in-frame rearrangements with V and J called that TCRdb kept. Clones are partly lost; checked studies trace under half to an unresolved V gene and leave the rest unexplained. A total of 90,000 to 100,000 clones appear in this sample, roughly 72% of them only once. Around 25% of the sample belongs to the ten largest clones. Sequenced material: peripheral blood. These receptor sequences come from a woman in her fifties or sixties in a cohort sampled during active or convalescent COVID-19.

The rearrangement uses TRBV7-2 and TRBJ1-5; D call uncertain. Germline V gene data show CDR1 as SGHTA and CDR2 as FQGNSA. The CDR3 contains 15 residues. Trimming shortened V by 0 bases and J by 2 bases, and 8 bases separated the two germline ends. DNA for the CDR3: TGTGCCAGCAGCTTAGCTATCGGGGGCAATCAGCCCCAGCATTTT. As protein: CASSLAIGGNQPQHF.

The chain employs TRBV15 and TRBJ2-7, with 8 bases matching TRBD1. Germline CDR1 LNHNV, CDR2 YYDKDF (reference sequence). The J segment lost 6 bases and the V segment lost 0 bases, leaving 7 bases of the junction unmatched. The CDR3 loop spans 15 amino acids. CDR3 in DNA: TGTGCCACCAGCAGAGATGGGGGGACAGGCAGCGAGCAGTACTTC. As protein: CATSRDGGTGSEQYF.

The V call is TRBV4-1, the J call TRBJ2-3, with D possibly matching TRBD2 (8 bases). Germline V lookup: CDR1 MGHRA, CDR2 YSYEKL. The V and J ends lost 0 bases and 3 bases respectively, with 22 bases between them. CDR3 length: 19 residues. CDR3 sequence: CASSQDPRTSGGQTDTQYF. The CDR3 DNA reads TGCGCCAGCAGCCAAGATCCTCGGACAAGCGGGGGACAGACAGATACGCAGTATTTT.

This clone was found many times. The chain has TRBV6-5 and TRBJ1-5; no clear D. Germline V lookup: CDR1 MNHEY, CDR2 SVGAGI. This CDR3 comprises 13 residues. Trimming pared 4 bases from V and 3 bases from J, leaving 7 bases between. This chain's CDR3 is CASSSSNNQPQHF. As DNA, the CDR3 is TGTGCCAGCAGTTCAAGCAACAATCAGCCCCAGCATTTT.

This sequence joins TRBV6-5 and TRBJ1-5; tentatively, D is TRBD1 (6 bases). This CDR3 comprises 14 residues. In germline, CDR1 is MNHEY, CDR2 SVGAGI. V was clipped by 2 bases and J by 7 bases, with 12 bases between them. The DNA for the CDR3 is TGTGCCAGCAGTTACGCGGGGGGCGGGCAGCCCCAGCATTTT. It specifies CASSYAGGGQPQHF.

The gene calls are TRBV6-5 and TRBJ1-2; no clear D. This CDR3 is built from 13 residues. V shed 3 bases and J shed 4 bases, with 9 bases lying between them. The germline V gene has CDR1 MNHEY and CDR2 SVGAGI. The CDR3 sequence: CASSYRQFYGYTF. CDR3 coding DNA: TGTGCCAGCAGTTATCGACAATTCTATGGCTACACCTTC.

The genes are TRBV27 and TRBJ1-5, with D possibly TRBD1 on 5 matching bases. V was cut by 8 bases and J by 2 bases, with 22 bases left in between. This CDR3 comprises 17 residues. Looked up from germline, CDR1 is MNHEY and CDR2 is SMNVEV (reference sequence). The CDR3 here is CASGHASGALGNQPQHF. CDR3 DNA: TGTGCCAGCGGACACGCGAGCGGGGCCCTAGGCAATCAGCCCCAGCATTTT.

The chain joins TRBV3-1 (or the pseudogene TRBV3-2) to TRBJ1-1; 12 nucleotides line up with TRBD1. The V and J ends lost 0 bases and 8 bases, in that order; junction bases with no gene match: 7. Germline assignment: CDR1 LGHDT and CDR2 YNNKEL (reference sequence). The CDR3 consists of 16 residues. The CDR3 coding sequence is TGTGCCAGCAGCCAAGATCCGGGACAGGGGGCGGCCGAAGCTTTCTTT. Translation: CASSQDPGQGAAEAFF.

Only a few counts were recorded for this clone. V and J are TRBV4-2 and TRBJ2-1; 9 bases match TRBD2. The germline V gene has CDR1 LGHNA and CDR2 YNFKEQ. The CDR3 consists of 19 residues. The V and J ends lost 0 bases and 3 bases, in that order; junction bases with no gene match: 12. Here the CDR3 DNA reads TGTGCCAGCAGCCAAGATTGGGATAGCGGGGGCCCCCTCTACAATGAGCAGTTCTTC. It yields the protein CASSQDWDSGGPLYNEQFF.

J is TRBJ1-2 and V is TRBV5-4; a weak D match, TRBD1 (6 bases). In germline, CDR1 is SGHNT, CDR2 YYREEE (reference sequence). The germline V and J ends were trimmed by 0 bases and 6 bases, with 18 bases remaining between them. The CDR3 extends over 16 amino acids. The CDR3 loop is CASSLDPGGRGDGYTF. In DNA form, the CDR3 reads TGTGCCAGCAGCTTGGATCCCGGGGGGCGGGGTGATGGCTACACCTTC.

To note about this clone: Other nucleotide sequences from this sample produce the same CDR3. V gene TRBV18 combines with J gene TRBJ1-2; D is unresolved. CDR3 length equals 13 residues. V was shortened by 1 base and J by 3 bases, with 6 bases between the two germline ends. The germline V gene encodes CDR1 KGHSH and CDR2 LQKENI. CDR3 residues: CASSPRGDYGYTF. CDR3 nucleotides: TGTGCCAGCTCACCACGCGGGGACTATGGCTACACCTTC.

This clone appeared once. V gene TRBV27 combines with J gene TRBJ2-7, with 7 bases fitting TRBD2. The CDR3 consists of 15 residues. Germline CDR1 is MNHEY and CDR2 is SMNVEV (reference sequence). Losses at the gene ends were 4 bases for V and 2 bases for J; bases not matched to a gene: 8. For the CDR3, the DNA is TGTGCCAGCAGTTCGCCGGGGAGGGCGACCTACGAGCAGTACTTC. The encoded protein is CASSSPGRATYEQYF.

The V call is TRBV7-2, the J call TRBJ1-5; D is perhaps TRBD1 (6 bases). The CDR3 has 15 amino acids. CDR1 and CDR2 from the germline V gene are SGHTA and FQGNSA. Trimming left V 4 bases short and J 2 bases short, with 12 bases between. CDR3 sequence reads: CASSSGGAGNQPQHF. In DNA, the CDR3 is TGTGCCAGCAGCTCCGGGGGGGCCGGCAATCAGCCCCAGCATTTT.

This clone was seen a few times. This chain connects TRBV5-6 to TRBJ1-5, with D perhaps TRBD1 (5 bases). V shed 3 bases and J shed 0 bases, with 13 bases lying between them. CDR3 length equals 16 residues. From germline, CDR1 is SGHDT and CDR2 YYEEEE. As DNA, the CDR3 is TGTGCCAGCAGCTACGGGGGGGAAGATAGCAATCAGCCCCAGCATTTT. Its protein is CASSYGGEDSNQPQHF.

This chain joins TRBV2 and TRBJ2-5; D may be TRBD2 (5 bases). There are 16 residues in the CDR3. CDR1 is SNHLY, CDR2 FYNNEI, per germline. The germline V and J ends were trimmed by 6 bases and 0 bases, with 17 bases remaining between them. CDR3 loop: CASSPRGLRYQETQYF. The CDR3 nucleotides read TGTGCCAGCAGCCCCCGCGGGCTTAGGTACCAAGAGACCCAGTACTTC.

This sequence joins TRBV7-9 and TRBJ2-7, with no clear D. V was shortened by 0 bases and J by 6 bases, with 3 bases between the two germline ends. CDR1 is SEHNR, CDR2 FQNEAQ, per germline (reference sequence). The CDR3 runs 11 residues. Here the CDR3 reads CASSLALEQYF. The CDR3 DNA reads as TGTGCCAGCAGCTTAGCTCTCGAGCAGTACTTC.

For the CDR3, the DNA is TGTGCCAGCAGCTGGGGCGTCGGTCAGGGAGCTTTCTTT. This gives the protein CASSWGVGQGAFF. The chain carries TRBV11-3 and TRBJ1-1; D is possibly TRBD1 (5 bases). Trimming removed 4 bases at V and 10 bases at J, with 16 bases between. The V gene's germline CDR1 is SGHNT and CDR2 YENEEA. The CDR3 covers 13 residues. The variable domain in full, completed from reference TRBV11-3 and TRBJ1-1, reads EAGVVQSPRYKIIEKKQPVAFWCNPISGHNTLYWYLQNLGQGPELLIRYENEEAVDDSQLPKDRFSAERLKGVDSTLKIQPAELGDSAVYLCASSWGVGQGAFFGQGTRLTVV.

The chain couples TRBV6-1 to TRBJ1-2; D remains unclear. The CDR3 has 17 amino acids. Germline V CDR1 and CDR2: MNHNS, SASEGT. V lost 1 base, J lost 0 bases, and 15 bases lay in between. CDR3 sequence: CASSEGWSSTSNYGYTF. CDR3 in DNA: TGTGCCAGCAGTGAAGGTTGGTCTTCGACATCTAACTATGGCTACACCTTC.

The chain uses TRBV5-8 and TRBJ2-1, with 10 bases identical to TRBD2. The CDR3 spans 15 residues. With 4 bases clipped from V and 4 bases from J, the junction kept 5 bases outside the gene matches. Germline CDR1 is SGHTS and CDR2 is YDEGEE. This CDR3 reads CASSPGLAEYNEQFF. The CDR3 nucleotides read TGTGCCAGCAGCCCTGGACTAGCGGAGTACAATGAGCAGTTCTTC.

The chain employs TRBV7-9 and TRBJ1-5; 8 nucleotides align to TRBD1. The CDR3 sequence is 16 residues long. Trimming took 5 bases from V and 6 from J; bases not matched to a gene: 12. Looked up from germline, CDR1 is SEHNR and CDR2 is FQNEAQ (reference sequence). This CDR3 is CASSVTGTGGGQPQHF. For the CDR3, the DNA is TGTGCCAGCAGCGTCACCGGGACAGGCGGGGGTCAGCCCCAGCATTTT.

This rearrangement joins TRBV9 to TRBJ2-6; the match to TRBD2 covers 9 bases. V dropped 4 bases and J dropped 0; count of bases not matched to a gene: 5. CDR3 length: 17 amino acids. Germline lookup yields CDR1 SGDLS and CDR2 YYNGEE. The chain's CDR3 is CASSPSGTYSGANVLTF. DNA of the CDR3: TGTGCCAGCAGCCCTAGCGGGACTTACTCTGGGGCCAACGTCCTGACTTTC.

CDR3 DNA: TGCAGCGTTGCACAGGTTAAAGAGACCCAGTACTTC. Its protein is CSVAQVKETQYF. The rearrangement joins TRBV29-1 to TRBJ2-5; D is perhaps TRBD1 (5 bases). This CDR3 region has 12 residues. The germline V and J ends were trimmed by 4 bases and 3 bases, with 9 bases remaining between them. CDR1 SQVTM and CDR2 ANQGSEA come from the germline V gene.